This T cell receptor beta chain was sequenced during a study of cytomegalovirus exposure and HLA in healthy donors. Study findings and constraints: Most subjects' HLA-A and HLA-B alleles were reportedly predicted from TCR beta sequences.

Germline CDR1 and CDR2: LNHDA and SQIVND (reference sequence). V lost 8 bases and J lost 0, with 10 bases in between. The CDR3 length is 14 residues. A remark on this clone: Its antigen is as yet unknown.

PCR primers comprised 60 Vbeta and 13 Jbeta primers. The data were produced by immunoSEQ multiplex PCR, yet TCRdb's version contains in-frame clones alone and is incomplete. The data show 170,000 or so clones, about 83% seen once. The sample comprised PBMCs. V is TRBV19 and J is TRBJ1-4, with unresolved D. The clonotype was recovered from a girl under 18 in good health and CMV-seropositive. CDR3 loop: CASSTGATNEKLFF. CDR3 bases: TGTGCCAGTTCGACCGGGGCAACTAATGAAAAACTGTTTTTT.